A selection of T cell receptor beta chains follows, all from one sample in a study of CD8 T cells in Susac syndrome. TCRdb itself ran the immunoSEQ multiplex PCR reads through MiXCR, one entry per CDR3 protein. The sample lists roughly 180,000 distinct CDR3 sequences; approximately 93% were seen once. The sample comprised CD4+ T cells from PBMCs. These TCRs come from a human donor with multiple sclerosis. Both conserved end residues are part of each CDR3. D genes are given only for firm matches. Not all rows give a size; the values are once, few, many and, for expanded clones, a class.

TGTGCCAGCAGGCTGAGACTAGCGGGGAACTCCTACAATGAGCAGTTCTTC	CASRLRLAGNSYNEQFF	-	TRBJ2-1	TRBD2	TRBV27
TGCGCCAGCAGCTCGACGGGGGGCACCTACGAGCAGTACTTC	CASSSTGGTYEQYF	once	TRBJ2-7	-	TRBV5-1
TGTGCCAGCAGCCAGACTAGCGGGGCCGGGAATGAGCAGTTCTTC	CASSQTSGAGNEQFF	-	TRBJ2-1	TRBD2	TRBV5-4
TGTGCCAGTAGTCCCTTCGACAGGGCGAACACTGAAGCTTTCTTT	CASSPFDRANTEAFF	-	TRBJ1-1	TRBD1	TRBV19
TGTGCCAGCAGTGGAGGATACGAGCAGTACTTC	CASSGGYEQYF	few	TRBJ2-7	-	TRBV28
TGTGCCTGGAGTTGGAGGGACACAGATACGCAGTATTTT	CAWSWRDTDTQYF	-	TRBJ2-3	-	TRBV30
TGTGCCTGGGGGGGAGTATCCACAGATACGCAGTATTTT	CAWGGVSTDTQYF	-	TRBJ2-3	-	TRBV30
TGCGCCAGCAGCTTGTCTGACGGGAACTACGAGCAGTACTTC	CASSLSDGNYEQYF	-	TRBJ2-7	-	TRBV5-1
TGCAGTGCTAGAGATACACCTAGCGGGAGCAATGAGCAGTTCTTC	CSARDTPSGSNEQFF	-	TRBJ2-1	TRBD2	TRBV20-1
TGTGCCAGCAGCCCCGGAGGTAGCGGGCGGGCCGGGGAGCTGTTTTTT	CASSPGGSGRAGELFF	-	TRBJ2-2	TRBD2	TRBV7-9
TGTGCCAGCTTTAAGGCTCTCAACAATGAGCAGTTCTTC	CASFKALNNEQFF	-	TRBJ2-1	-	TRBV18
TGCGCCAGCAGATCGGGACAGACTCAAGAGACCCAGTACTTC	CASRSGQTQETQYF	-	TRBJ2-5	TRBD1	TRBV5-1
TGTGCCAGCAGCCAAAGACCTAACACTGAAGCTTTCTTT	CASSQRPNTEAFF	-	TRBJ1-1	-	TRBV3-1
TGTGCCAGCAGCTTTGACGAAAACACTGAAGCTTTCTTT	CASSFDENTEAFF	-	TRBJ1-1	-	TRBV11-1
TGTGCCAGCAGCCTCGGGACAGACTTCTCAAACACCATATATTTT	CASSLGTDFSNTIYF	once	TRBJ1-3	TRBD1	TRBV7-2
TGTGCCACCAGTGACCTTGGACAGGGGCGACAAGAGACCCAGTACTTC	CATSDLGQGRQETQYF	-	TRBJ2-5	TRBD1	TRBV24-1
TGCAGTGCCACCCCAGTAGGCGAGAATAGCAATCAGCCCCAGCATTTT	CSATPVGENSNQPQHF	-	TRBJ1-5	-	TRBV20-1
TGTGCCAGCAGCGCTAGTTTGGCAGGCCAAGAGACCCAGTACTTC	CASSASLAGQETQYF	-	TRBJ2-5	-	TRBV25-1
TGTGCCAGCTCACCGTCCCAGGAGGATGAAAAACTGTTTTTT	CASSPSQEDEKLFF	-	TRBJ1-4	-	TRBV18
TGTGCCAGCTCGGAATGGGGGCCCGGCAATCAGCCCCAGCATTTT	CASSEWGPGNQPQHF	-	TRBJ1-5	-	TRBV18
TGTGCCAGCAGACAAGAGGGCAGGGGAACTGAAGCTTTCTTT	CASRQEGRGTEAFF	once	TRBJ1-1	-	TRBV3-1
TGTGCCAGCAGCCGACTAGCGGGGGGCTTCAATGAGCAGTTCTTC	CASSRLAGGFNEQFF	-	TRBJ2-1	TRBD2	TRBV3-1
TGTGCCACCAGTGCGAGGCAACAAGAGACCCAGTACTTC	CATSARQQETQYF	-	TRBJ2-5	-	TRBV18
TGTGCCAGCAGCTTAGATTTGGGACAAGACTACACCTTC	CASSLDLGQDYTF	-	TRBJ1-2	-	TRBV11-2
TGTGCCAGCAGTGTTTCGGCAGTCTCCGGCGCAGGAGAGACCCAGTACTTC	CASSVSAVSGAGETQYF	-	TRBJ2-5	-	TRBV2
TGCGCCAGCAGCCCGGCGGCCCCAGGGCCCCACGAGCAGTACTTC	CASSPAAPGPHEQYF	-	TRBJ2-7	-	TRBV4-1
TGTGCCTGGATCCCAGGGACAGGGGGCACAGATACGCAGTATTTT	CAWIPGTGGTDTQYF	-	TRBJ2-3	TRBD1	TRBV30
TGCAGTGCTAGTACCGGAAATGAAAAACTGTTTTTT	CSASTGNEKLFF	-	TRBJ1-4	-	TRBV20-1
TGCGCCAGCAGTCAAAGGACAGGGCCGAACACTGAAGCTTTCTTT	CASSQRTGPNTEAFF	-	TRBJ1-1	TRBD1	TRBV10-1